This T cell receptor beta chain was captured in a study of blood T cell repertoires in COVID-19. Overall study context: Samples taken during acute and convalescent COVID-19 were collected in the United States, Italy and Spain.

The study recruited people aged about 18 to 90 years across around 24 US areas. Cohort placement rested on clinical history that participants reported themselves. Contact with a PCR-confirmed or clinician-diagnosed COVID-19 case occurred within 2 weeks of entry. Produced via immunoSEQ multiplex PCR; TCRdb's table is partial and in-frame only. Here the sample spans about 160,000 clones, around 90% being singletons. V was pared by 4 bases and J by 11 bases, with 11 bases of the junction left unmatched. Germline values: CDR1 SGHRS, CDR2 YFSETQ. The CDR3 totals 14 residues. The chain couples TRBV5-1 to TRBJ1-1, with 10 bases matching TRBD1. The sample was PBMCs or T cells enriched from blood (not recorded which). The TCR comes from a woman aged 40 to 50 who had been exposed to COVID-19. The CDR3 coding sequence is TGCGCCAGCAGCCTCGACAGGGGGCGTCCTGGGGCTTTCTTT. Its protein product is CASSLDRGRPGAFF.